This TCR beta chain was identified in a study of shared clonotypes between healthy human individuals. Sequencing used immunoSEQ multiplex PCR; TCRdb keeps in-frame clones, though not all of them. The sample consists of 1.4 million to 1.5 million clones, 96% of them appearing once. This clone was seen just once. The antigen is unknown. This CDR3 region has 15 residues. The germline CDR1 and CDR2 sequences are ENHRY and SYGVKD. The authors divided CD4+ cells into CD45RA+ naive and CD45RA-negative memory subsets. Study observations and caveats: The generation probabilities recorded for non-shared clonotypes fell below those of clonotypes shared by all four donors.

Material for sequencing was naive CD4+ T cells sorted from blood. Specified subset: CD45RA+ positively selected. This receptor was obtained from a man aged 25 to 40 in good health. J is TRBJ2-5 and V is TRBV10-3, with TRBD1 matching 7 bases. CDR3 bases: TGTGCTACTCAGGGTGGTCGGGACAGCCAAGAGACCCAGTACTTC. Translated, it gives CATQGGRDSQETQYF.